This TCR beta chain stems from a study of blood T cell repertoires in COVID-19. About the study: PBMCs, B-cell-depleted T cells, or T cells provided the cDNA or gDNA that made up the material.

Worth noting for this clone: The limits of the CDR3 on the DNA are not certain, so only TCRdb's listed CDR3 is given.

Libraries were prepared by immunoSEQ multiplex PCR; TCRdb keeps only in-frame clonotypes and omits some of them. The sample records 90,000 to 130,000 clones, roughly 80% being singletons. The germline CDR1 and CDR2 sequences are MDHEN and SYDVKM. The CDR3 is 13 residues long, ends included. The sequencing sample was made of peripheral blood. This clonotype was sampled from a woman in her sixties with acute or convalescent COVID-19. The V and J genes are TRBV28 and TRBJ1-1; TRBD1 is taken as the D call from the table, unchecked against the DNA. CDR3 region: CASTSGTVGRGIF.